The clone carrying this T cell receptor (beta chain) turned up a few times. The data derive from a study of early T cells in non-severe SARS-CoV-2 infection. Unique molecular identifiers were attached to individual cDNA molecules. MiXCR was run by TCRdb on the 5' RACE reads, yielding one entry per CDR3 protein. This table has roughly 50,000 distinct CDR3 sequences, 6% to 8% appearing once. Deletions cut 1 base from V and 5 bases from J, with 9 bases between. This CDR3 has 14 amino acids. Germline-derived CDR1 and CDR2 are KGHSH and LQKENI. The starting material was whole blood, obtained at baseline. This chain links TRBV18 with TRBJ2-4; D may be TRBD1 (5 bases). The clonotype comes from an adult who was a healthcare worker with PCR-confirmed SARS-CoV-2 infection or an uninfected control (not recorded which). CDR3 in amino acids: CASSPRKGENIQYF. In nucleotides, the CDR3 is TGTGCCAGCTCACCACGTAAAGGGGAAAACATTCAGTACTTC.